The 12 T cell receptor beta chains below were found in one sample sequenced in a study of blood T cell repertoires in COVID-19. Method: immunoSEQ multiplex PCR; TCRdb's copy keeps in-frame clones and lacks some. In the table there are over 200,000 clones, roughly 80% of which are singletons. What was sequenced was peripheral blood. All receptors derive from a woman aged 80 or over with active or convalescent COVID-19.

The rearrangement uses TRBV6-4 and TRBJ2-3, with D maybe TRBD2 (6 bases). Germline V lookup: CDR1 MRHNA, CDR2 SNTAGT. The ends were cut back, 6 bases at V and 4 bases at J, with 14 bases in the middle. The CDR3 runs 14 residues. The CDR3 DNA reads TGTGCCAGCAGCCAGGCATGGGGGGCAGATACGCAGTATTTT. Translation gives CASSQAWGADTQYF.

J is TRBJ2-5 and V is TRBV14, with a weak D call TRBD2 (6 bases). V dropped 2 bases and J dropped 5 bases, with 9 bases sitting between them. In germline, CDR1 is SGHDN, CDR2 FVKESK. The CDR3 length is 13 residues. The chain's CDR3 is CASSQPGGETQYF. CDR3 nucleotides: TGTGCCAGCAGCCAACCAGGAGGGGAGACCCAGTACTTC. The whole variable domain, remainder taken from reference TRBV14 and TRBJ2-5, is EAGVTQFPSHSVIEKGQTVTLRCDPISGHDNLYWYRRVMGKEIKFLLHFVKESKQDESGMPNNRFLAERTGGTYSTLKVQPAELEDSGVYFCASSQPGGETQYFGPGTRLLVL.

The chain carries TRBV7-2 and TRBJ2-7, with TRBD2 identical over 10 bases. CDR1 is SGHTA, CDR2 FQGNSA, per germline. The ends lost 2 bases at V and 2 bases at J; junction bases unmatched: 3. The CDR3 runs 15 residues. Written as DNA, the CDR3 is TGTGCCAGCAGCTTAAGAGCGGGAGGGGCCTACGAGCAGTACTTC. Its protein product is CASSLRAGGAYEQYF. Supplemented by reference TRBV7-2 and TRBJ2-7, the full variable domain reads GAGVSQSPSNKVTEKGKDVELRCDPISGHTALYWYRQSLGQGLEFLIYFQGNSAPDKSGLPSDRFSAERTGGSVSTLTIQRTQQEDSAVYLCASSLRAGGAYEQYFGPGTRLTVT.

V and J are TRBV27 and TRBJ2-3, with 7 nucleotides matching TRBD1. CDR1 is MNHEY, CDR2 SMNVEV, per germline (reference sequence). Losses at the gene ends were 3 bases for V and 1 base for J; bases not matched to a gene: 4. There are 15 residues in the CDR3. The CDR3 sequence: CASSFDRVGTDTQYF. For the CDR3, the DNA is TGTGCCAGCAGTTTCGACAGGGTGGGCACAGATACGCAGTATTTT.

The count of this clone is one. The CDR3 DNA is TGTGCCACCGCGGGACAGGGTAGGGAAAAACTGTTTTTT. Encoded protein: CATAGQGREKLFF. The gene calls are TRBV28 and TRBJ1-4; 9 bases align to TRBD1. This CDR3 is built from 13 residues. Germline loops: CDR1 MDHEN, CDR2 SYDVKM. After removal of 10 bases from V and 8 bases from J, the junction contained 8 bases not matched to a gene.

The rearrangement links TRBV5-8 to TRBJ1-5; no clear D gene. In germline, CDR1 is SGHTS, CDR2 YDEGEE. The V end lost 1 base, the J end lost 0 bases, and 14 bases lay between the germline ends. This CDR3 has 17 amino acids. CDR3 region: CASSLKTAHDSNQPQHF. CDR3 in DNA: TGTGCCAGCAGCTTGAAAACAGCTCACGATAGCAATCAGCCCCAGCATTTT.

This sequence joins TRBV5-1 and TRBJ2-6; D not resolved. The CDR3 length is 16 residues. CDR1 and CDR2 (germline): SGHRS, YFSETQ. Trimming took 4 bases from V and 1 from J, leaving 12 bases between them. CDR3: CASSTLPQSGANVLTF. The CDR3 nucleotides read TGCGCCAGCAGCACCCTACCCCAATCTGGGGCCAACGTCCTGACTTTC.

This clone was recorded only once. This CDR3 is CASSPRQGARDTQYF. The CDR3 DNA reads as TGTGCCAGCAGCCCCCGACAGGGGGCGCGAGATACGCAGTATTTT. The chain carries TRBV11-3 and TRBJ2-3, with 10 bases matching TRBD1. The CDR3 spans 15 residues. V was pared by 5 bases and J by 5 bases, with 7 bases of the junction left unmatched. Per germline, CDR1 SGHNT and CDR2 YENEEA.

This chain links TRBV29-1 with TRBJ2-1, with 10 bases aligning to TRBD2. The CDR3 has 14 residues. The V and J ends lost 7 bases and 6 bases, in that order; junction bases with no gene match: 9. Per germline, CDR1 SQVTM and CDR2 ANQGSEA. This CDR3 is CSAAGTSDSNEQFF. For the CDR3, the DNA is TGCAGCGCTGCCGGGACTAGCGACTCCAATGAGCAGTTCTTC.

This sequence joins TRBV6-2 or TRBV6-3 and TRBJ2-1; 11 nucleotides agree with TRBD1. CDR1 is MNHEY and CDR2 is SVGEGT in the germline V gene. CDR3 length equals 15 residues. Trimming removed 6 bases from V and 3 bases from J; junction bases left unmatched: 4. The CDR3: CASSLGQGGYNEQFF. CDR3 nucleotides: TGTGCCAGCAGCCTGGGACAGGGGGGCTACAATGAGCAGTTCTTC.

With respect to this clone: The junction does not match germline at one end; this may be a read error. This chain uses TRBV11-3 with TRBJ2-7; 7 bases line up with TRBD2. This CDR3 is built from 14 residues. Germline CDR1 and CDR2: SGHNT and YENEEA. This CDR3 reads CASSVASTSATVHF. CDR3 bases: TGTGCCAGCAGTGTAGCATCAACTAGCGCCACGGTTCACTTC.

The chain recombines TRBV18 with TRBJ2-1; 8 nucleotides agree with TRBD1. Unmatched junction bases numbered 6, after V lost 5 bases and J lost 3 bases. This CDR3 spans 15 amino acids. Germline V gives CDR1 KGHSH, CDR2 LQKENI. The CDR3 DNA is TGTGCCAGCTCAAGTAGTACAGGGGGCTACAATGAGCAGTTCTTC. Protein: CASSSSTGGYNEQFF.